This is a list of T cell receptor beta chains from one sample in a study of T cell responses to AZD1222 COVID-19 vaccine. Here immunoSEQ multiplex PCR was the method, and the copy in TCRdb shows in-frame clones only, minus some. Of over 120,000 clones listed, 70% to 90% are singletons. Sequenced material: peripheral blood, taken 28 days after the second dose of the MenACWY control vaccine. The receptors were sampled from an adult who received the MenACWY meningococcal vaccine as a control. The CDR3 runs from the conserved cysteine through the conserved F or W. D genes are given only for firm matches. Clone sizes are given selectively: once, few, many, or a class where the clone is expanded.

.	TRBD1	TRBJ2-1	TRBV2	CASSKRGTGSFNEQFF	TGTGCCAGCAGTAAACGCGGGACAGGGTCTTTCAATGAGCAGTTCTTC
.	TRBD1	TRBJ1-6	TRBV4-2	CASSPRDREGSPLHF	TGTGCCAGCAGCCCACGGGACAGGGAGGGTTCACCCCTCCACTTT
.	TRBD1	TRBJ1-1	TRBV28	CASTLGDREAFF	TGTGCCAGCACCCTAGGGGACAGAGAAGCTTTCTTT
.	.	TRBJ2-6	TRBV9	CASSVAAVSSGANVLTF	TGTGCCAGCAGCGTAGCAGCAGTCAGCTCTGGGGCCAACGTCCTGACTTTC
.	.	TRBJ1-3	TRBV15	CATSLTARDSGNTIYF	TGTGCCACCAGCTTAACAGCCCGGGACTCTGGAAACACCATATATTTT
.	.	TRBJ1-1	TRBV29-1	CSVAPHLRPGEEAFF	TGCAGCGTGGCCCCGCATCTCCGCCCGGGCGAAGAAGCTTTCTTT
.	TRBD2	TRBJ2-2	TRBV7-2	CASSLVGLAMNTGELFF	TGTGCCAGCAGCTTAGTTGGACTAGCTATGAACACCGGGGAGCTGTTTTTT
.	.	TRBJ2-6	TRBV4-2	CASSQMTRSGANVLTF	TGTGCCAGCAGCCAGATGACGCGCTCTGGGGCCAACGTCCTGACTTTC
.	.	TRBJ1-4	TRBV5-1	CASSLGSNEKLFF	TGCGCCAGCAGCTTGGGCTCTAATGAAAAACTGTTTTTT
few	.	TRBJ1-1	TRBV23-1	CASSHPTPMNTEAFF	TGCGCCAGCAGTCACCCGACACCTATGAACACTGAAGCTTTCTTT
.	.	TRBJ2-5	TRBV12-5	CASGLGSVETQYF	TGTGCTAGTGGTTTGGGAAGTGTGGAGACCCAGTACTTC
.	.	TRBJ2-3	TRBV5-1	CASSFSGSTDTQYF	TGCGCCAGCAGCTTTTCGGGGAGCACAGATACGCAGTATTTT
.	.	TRBJ1-1	TRBV5-5	CASSQVQGTNTEAFF	TGTGCCAGCAGCCAGGTGCAGGGGACGAACACTGAAGCTTTCTTT
once	.	TRBJ1-1	TRBV6-2/TRBV6-3	CASSWEDTEAFF	TGTGCCAGCAGTTGGGAGGACACTGAAGCTTTCTTT
few	TRBD2	TRBJ2-3	TRBV5-1	CASSLYRAGRTDTQYF	TGCGCCAGCAGCTTGTATCGAGCGGGGCGCACAGATACGCAGTATTTT
.	.	TRBJ1-1	TRBV6-5	CASSSAGGRSEAFF	TGTGCCAGCAGTTCCGCCGGGGGTCGATCTGAAGCTTTCTTT
.	.	TRBJ1-2	TRBV6-5	CASSYSGGLVGYTF	TGTGCCAGCAGTTACTCGGGCGGTTTGGTTGGCTACACCTTC
.	TRBD1	TRBJ1-2	TRBV6-5	CASSSPRGSSGYTF	TGTGCCAGCAGTTCCCCCAGGGGGTCCAGTGGCTACACCTTC
.	.	TRBJ1-6	TRBV30	CALTVSYNSPLHF	TGTGCCTTGACAGTGAGTTATAATTCACCCCTCCACTTT
once	.	TRBJ1-1	TRBV30	CAWGPEAEAFF	TGTGCCTGGGGCCCAGAGGCTGAAGCTTTCTTT
.	.	TRBJ2-1	TRBV4-2	CASSQDQIGADKGIF	TGTGCCAGCAGCCAAGATCAGATAGGGGCGGATAAAGGAATCTTC
.	.	TRBJ2-5	TRBV5-6	CASSPRGYQETQYF	TGTGCCAGCAGCCCTAGGGGGTATCAAGAGACCCAGTACTTC
.	.	TRBJ2-7	TRBV6-2/TRBV6-3	CASSPGAKSRGEQYF	TGTGCCAGCAGTCCGGGGGCCAAGTCACGCGGCGAGCAGTACTTC
once	.	TRBJ1-2	TRBV7-9	CATEGVYYGYTF	TGTGCCACGGAGGGGGTGTATTATGGCTACACCTTC
.	.	TRBJ2-1	TRBV15	CATSLGYNEQFF	TGTGCCACCAGCCTAGGGTACAATGAGCAGTTCTTC
.	TRBD2	TRBJ2-7	TRBV5-3	CARSHPELAEDYEQYF	TGTGCCAGAAGCCACCCGGAACTAGCGGAAGACTACGAGCAGTACTTC